The 9 T cell receptor beta chains below were found in one sample sequenced in a study of blood T cell repertoires in COVID-19. The repertoire was sequenced with immunoSEQ multiplex PCR; TCRdb's copy has only in-frame clones and lacks some. This table holds around 170,000 clones, roughly 78% found once. The sample comprised peripheral blood. The receptors come from a man in his 70s with active or convalescent COVID-19.

The rearrangement uses TRBV6-6 and TRBJ2-1; D is unresolved. The germline CDR1 and CDR2 sequences are MNHNY and SVGAGI (reference sequence). This CDR3 is built from 15 residues. The V gene lost 3 bases and the J gene lost 4 bases, with 13 bases spanning the gap. The CDR3 is CASSYGQAKYNEQFF. In nucleotides, the CDR3 is TGTGCCAGCAGTTATGGTCAAGCGAAATACAATGAGCAGTTCTTC.

This sequence joins TRBV3-1 (or the pseudogene TRBV3-2) and TRBJ2-3, with D possibly being TRBD2 (6 bases). V dropped 1 base and J dropped 1 base, with 12 bases sitting between them. Per germline, CDR1 LGHDT and CDR2 YNNKEL (reference sequence). The CDR3 covers 16 residues. As DNA, the CDR3 is TGTGCCAGCAGCCAAGGCCTGGACTACCGCACAGATACGCAGTATTTT. It specifies CASSQGLDYRTDTQYF.

The V call is TRBV3-1 (or the pseudogene TRBV3-2), the J call TRBJ2-3; 9 bases fit TRBD2. This CDR3 spans 16 amino acids. From germline, CDR1 is LGHDT and CDR2 YNNKEL (reference sequence). Losses at the gene ends were 3 bases for V and 4 bases for J; bases not matched to a gene: 8. DNA of the CDR3: TGTGCCAGCAGCCATCGCAAGCGGGGGGCCTCAGATACGCAGTATTTT. Encoded protein: CASSHRKRGASDTQYF.

The gene calls are TRBV29-1 and TRBJ1-1; no reliable D call. The germline V and J ends were trimmed by 1 base and 1 base, with 7 bases remaining between them. Germline V gene data show CDR1 as SQVTM and CDR2 as ANQGSEA. The CDR3 runs to 13 residues. The CDR3 is CSVEGRGNTEAFF. CDR3 coding DNA: TGCAGCGTTGAAGGGAGAGGGAACACTGAAGCTTTCTTT.

The chain combines TRBV7-9 with TRBJ1-2, with D tentatively TRBD1 (6 bases). V was trimmed by 1 base and J by 4 bases, leaving 13 bases between them. CDR1 SEHNR and CDR2 FQNEAQ come from the germline V gene (reference sequence). The CDR3 runs 15 residues. The CDR3 bases are TGTGCCAGCAGCTTAGGGGGACACCTGATCTATGGCTACACCTTC. This gives the protein CASSLGGHLIYGYTF. The full variable domain, its missing parts supplied by reference TRBV7-9 and TRBJ1-2, is DTGVSQNPRHKITKRGQNVTFRCDPISEHNRLYWYRQTLGQGPEFLTYFQNEAQLEKSRLLSDRFSAERPKGSFSTLEIQRTEQGDSAMYLCASSLGGHLIYGYTFGSGTRLTVV.

The rearrangement links TRBV2 to TRBJ1-2; possible D gene TRBD1, 5 bases. Germline V lookup: CDR1 SNHLY, CDR2 FYNNEI. The length of the CDR3 is 13 residues. Trimming cost V 3 bases and J 3 bases, with 8 bases left between them. The CDR3 region has the DNA TGTGCCAGCAGTGACAGGGATCACTATGGCTACACCTTC. Translating it yields CASSDRDHYGYTF.

The chain links TRBV5-4 to TRBJ2-3, with 13 bases matching TRBD2. The CDR3 runs 18 residues. Germline trimming cut 4 bases from V and 1 base from J; bases unmatched to any gene: 9. Germline CDR1 SGHNT, CDR2 YYREEE (reference sequence). DNA for the CDR3: TGTGCCAGCAGCCTCGGGACTAGCGGGGTCGCTGGCACAGATACGCAGTATTTT. This gives the protein CASSLGTSGVAGTDTQYF.

V gene TRBV7-9 combines with J gene TRBJ2-7; the match to TRBD1 covers 8 bases. J was trimmed by 0 bases and V by 4 bases; bases with no gene match: 5. This CDR3 contains 15 residues. The germline CDR1 and CDR2 sequences are SEHNR and FQNEAQ (reference sequence). DNA of the CDR3: TGTGCCAGCAGCTCCAGGACAGGGAGCTCCTACGAGCAGTACTTC. This codes for CASSSRTGSSYEQYF.

This clone showed up just a few times. This chain connects TRBV6-5 to TRBJ1-3; 9 bases map to TRBD1. V shed 6 bases and J 3 bases; nucleotides not matched to a gene: 6. The CDR3 sequence is 15 residues long. Germline CDR1 is MNHEY and CDR2 is SVGAGI. The CDR3 nucleotides read TGTGCCAGCAGGCTACAGGGGGCTGGTGGAAACACCATATATTTT. Translation gives CASRLQGAGGNTIYF.